This record concerns one T cell receptor beta chain sequence. The sample originates from a study of somatic mutations in cytotoxic T cells in rheumatoid arthritis. As for the study in general: Certain T-cell populations stained with V beta antibodies were FACS-sorted to nearly 100% purity, and V beta1+ cells were TCRB-sequenced.

As healthy controls, the study included blood donors who had a median age of approximately 54 years (range 21-70) and were around 60% female. TCRdb's table, derived via immunoSEQ multiplex PCR, lists solely in-frame clones and lacks some. The data hold about 18,000 clones, with around 79% observed a single time. From germline, CDR1 is MNHNS and CDR2 SASEGT. V dropped 6 bases and J dropped 6 bases, with 21 bases sitting between them. The CDR3 length is 15 residues. Sequences were obtained from CD8+ T cells sorted from blood. The J gene is TRBJ2-7, the V gene TRBV6-1; maybe TRBD2 (6 bases). The receptor's source is a woman aged 55-75 years in good health. CDR3 sequence: CASRWATREEAEQYF. Here the CDR3 DNA reads TGTGCCAGCAGATGGGCGACGAGGGAGGAGGCCGAGCAGTACTTC.